Listed below are T cell receptor beta chains from one sample, sequenced in a study of CD8+CD57+ T cells in acquired aplastic anemia. TCRdb used MiXCR to reprocess the reads, holding one entry per CDR3 protein. The sample consists of some 140,000 distinct CDR3 sequences, around half of them appearing once. Sequencing was done on a sample of sorted CD4+, CD8+, or CD8+CD57+ T cells (not recorded which) from PBMCs. Source of these receptors: a human donor with aplastic anemia. Both conserved end residues are part of each CDR3. D genes are given only for firm matches. Size tells how often a clone was seen (once, few, many) or the class of an expanded clone, and some rows leave it out.

v_gene	len	abundance	j_gene	d_gene	CDR3nt	CDR3aa
TRBV15	15	NA	TRBJ2-3	NA	TGTGCCACCAGTTCGGCGGGGGCTCTTACAGATACGCAGTATTTT	CATSSAGALTDTQYF
TRBV25-1	14	NA	TRBJ1-2	NA	TGTGCCAGCAGTGAATACGGGGCCGCGACAGGCTACACCTTC	CASSEYGAATGYTF
TRBV25-1	20	few	TRBJ2-2	TRBD2	TGTGCCAGCAGTCCTTCCTCTCTAGAGCGGGGGGGAAGCGCGGCCGGGGAGCTGTTTTTT	CASSPSSLERGGSAAGELFF
TRBV9	15	NA	TRBJ2-7	TRBD1	TGTGCCAGCAGCCAGACAGGGGCCCATGGAGGGGGATGGTACTTC	CASSQTGAHGGGWYF
TRBV18	13	many	TRBJ2-7	NA	TGTGCCAGCTCACCACCTAGCGGCTACGAGCAGTACTTC	CASSPPSGYEQYF
TRBV20-1	14	many	TRBJ1-1	NA	TGCAGTACTTTTCCGCCTAGTAGGAACACTGAAGCTTTCTTT	CSTFPPSRNTEAFF
TRBV7-3	15	NA	TRBJ2-3	NA	TGTGCCAGCAGCCCCGACCCATCTGGCACAGATACGCAGTATTTT	CASSPDPSGTDTQYF
TRBV27	16	NA	TRBJ2-7	TRBD2	TGTGCCAGCAGTCCCCGTCCGGGGGGGACCTTTAGCGAGCAGTACTTC	CASSPRPGGTFSEQYF
TRBV9	17	many	TRBJ1-2	NA	TGTGCCAGCAGCCCCGGGTCTGGTCCCACTTTTCCTTATGGCTACACCTTC	CASSPGSGPTFPYGYTF
TRBV5-1	13	NA	TRBJ1-1	NA	TGCGCCAGCAGCTTGTATAGTGATAATGAAGCTTTCTTT	CASSLYSDNEAFF
TRBV2	17	once	TRBJ2-5	TRBD2	TGTGCCAGCAGTGACCCCGGGGGGGCCCCTACACAAGAGACCCAGTACTTC	CASSDPGGAPTQETQYF
TRBV2	13	NA	TRBJ2-7	NA	TGTGCCAGCAGTCCAGAGGGAGATTACGAGCAGTACTTC	CASSPEGDYEQYF
TRBV13	14	NA	TRBJ2-7	TRBD2	TGTGCCAGCAGCTGGGCGGGGGGACCCTACGAGCAGTACTTC	CASSWAGGPYEQYF
TRBV4-2	17	NA	TRBJ1-1	TRBD1	TGTGCCAGCAGCCAATTTCCGGGACAGGGGCAGGGCACTGAAGCTTTCTTT	CASSQFPGQGQGTEAFF
TRBV15	14	NA	TRBJ2-7	NA	TGTGCCACCAGCAGTTTCCGGCAGGCGGAGGAGCAGTACTTC	CATSSFRQAEEQYF
TRBV5-1	14	NA	TRBJ2-7	NA	TGCGCCAGCAGACAGGGTGGGGACTCCTACGAGCAGTACTTC	CASRQGGDSYEQYF
TRBV20-1	14	NA	TRBJ2-2	NA	TGCAGTGCCGGGGGACTGCTGAACACCGGGGAGCTGTTTTTT	CSAGGLLNTGELFF
TRBV7-9	13	NA	TRBJ2-7	NA	TGTGCCAGCAGCTTAGAAGGCCGCTACGAGCAGTACTTC	CASSLEGRYEQYF